This T cell receptor (beta chain) was observed in a study of beta chain features in type 1 diabetes. Study-level background: Age and gender were similar between patients and healthy donors, as were cell yields. General observations from the study: Amplification by PCR could prefer shorter templates, with the same effect in patients and controls. Among all four CD4+ subsets, Type 1 diabetes patients had TCRB CDR3s that were moderately but significantly shorter.

As to this clone: Its antigen is as yet unknown.

Expressed TCRB transcripts were sequenced, since all the RNA that had been isolated was reverse transcribed. The data were produced by immunoSEQ multiplex PCR, yet TCRdb's version contains in-frame clones alone and is incomplete. The sample shows roughly 260,000 clones, about a tenth of them seen only once. Germline CDR1 MDHEN, CDR2 SYDVKM. Trimming cost V 6 bases and J 2 bases; bases outside gene matches: 1. This CDR3 is built from 15 residues. This sequence joins TRBV28 and TRBJ1-6; 10 bases align to TRBD1. The source of this sequence is a man aged 25 to 45 with type 1 diabetes. Sequenced: naive CD4+ T cells from blood. The CDR3: CASRTGGTYNSPLHF. The CDR3 DNA follows: TGTGCCAGCAGGACAGGGGGCACCTATAATTCACCCCTCCACTTT. The variable domain in full, completed from reference TRBV28 and TRBJ1-6, reads DVKVTQSSRYLVKRTGEKVFLECVQDMDHENMFWYRQDPGLGLRLIYFSYDVKMKEKGDIPEGYSVSREKKERFSLILESASTNQTSMYLCASRTGGTYNSPLHFGNGTRLTVT.